This T cell receptor beta chain was sequenced for a study of T-cell reconstitution after alpha-beta-depleted transplantation in children. During its preparation, the TCRbeta library received unique molecular identifiers. TCRdb re-derived calls from the PCR reads in MiXCR, one entry per CDR3 protein. The table has roughly 220,000 distinct CDR3 sequences, approximately 12% seen once. The sequence came from a human donor who donated a stem cell graft to a child with acute lymphoblastic leukemia. Sequences were derived from PBMCs from the stem cell graft donor, sampled from the stem cell graft.

The CDR3 loop is CASNSRALAGAADTQYF. The CDR3 region has the DNA TGTGCCAGCAATTCGCGGGCGCTAGCGGGAGCGGCAGATACGCAGTATTTT. This chain connects TRBV6-5 to TRBJ2-3, with TRBD2 matching over 10 bases. The CDR3 runs 17 residues. Germline V gene lookup returns CDR1 MNHEY and CDR2 SVGAGI. V gave up 7 bases and J gave up 4 bases; unmatched junction bases: 14.